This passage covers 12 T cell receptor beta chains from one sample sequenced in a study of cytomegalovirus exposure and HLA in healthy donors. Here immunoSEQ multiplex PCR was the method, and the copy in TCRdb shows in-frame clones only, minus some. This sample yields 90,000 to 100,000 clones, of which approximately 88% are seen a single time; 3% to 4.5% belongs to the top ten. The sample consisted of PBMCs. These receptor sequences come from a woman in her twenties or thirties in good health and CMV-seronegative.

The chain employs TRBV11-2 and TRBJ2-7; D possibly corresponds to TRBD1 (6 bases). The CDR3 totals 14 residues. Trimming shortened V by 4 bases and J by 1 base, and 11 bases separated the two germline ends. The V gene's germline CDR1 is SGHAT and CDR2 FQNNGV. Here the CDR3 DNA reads TGTGCCAGCAGCTGGACAGACCCGTCCTACGAGCAGTACTTC. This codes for CASSWTDPSYEQYF.

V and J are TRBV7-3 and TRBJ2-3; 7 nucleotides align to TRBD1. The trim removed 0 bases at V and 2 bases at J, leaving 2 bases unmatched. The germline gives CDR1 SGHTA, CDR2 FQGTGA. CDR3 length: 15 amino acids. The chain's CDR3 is CASSLTGGITDTQYF. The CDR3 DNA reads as TGTGCCAGCAGCTTAACAGGGGGCATCACAGATACGCAGTATTTT.

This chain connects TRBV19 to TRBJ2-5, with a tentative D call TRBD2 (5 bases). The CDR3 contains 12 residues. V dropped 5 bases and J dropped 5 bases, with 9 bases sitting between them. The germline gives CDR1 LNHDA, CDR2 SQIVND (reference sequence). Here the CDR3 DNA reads TGTGCCAGTAGTTCGGGGTTGGAGACCCAGTACTTC. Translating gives CASSSGLETQYF.

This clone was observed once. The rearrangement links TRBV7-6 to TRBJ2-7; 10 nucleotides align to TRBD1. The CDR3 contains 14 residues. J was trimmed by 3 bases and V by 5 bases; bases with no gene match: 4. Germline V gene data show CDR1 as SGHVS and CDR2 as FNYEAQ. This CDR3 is CASSPWDRGYEQYF. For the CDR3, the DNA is TGTGCCAGCAGCCCTTGGGACAGGGGCTACGAGCAGTACTTC.

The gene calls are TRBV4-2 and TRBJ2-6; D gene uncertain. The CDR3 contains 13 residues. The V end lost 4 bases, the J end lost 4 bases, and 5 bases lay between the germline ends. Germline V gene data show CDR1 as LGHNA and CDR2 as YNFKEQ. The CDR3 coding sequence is TGTGCCAGCAGCCCACTCGGGGCCAACGTCCTGACTTTC. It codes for CASSPLGANVLTF.

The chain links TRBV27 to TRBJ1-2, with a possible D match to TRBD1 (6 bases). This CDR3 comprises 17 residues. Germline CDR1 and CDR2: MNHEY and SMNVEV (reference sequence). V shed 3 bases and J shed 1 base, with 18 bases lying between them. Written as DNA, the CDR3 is TGTGCCAGCAGTTTCCAAGTCCAGGGGCGAAATAACTATGGCTACACCTTC. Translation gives CASSFQVQGRNNYGYTF.

Here the CDR3 reads CASSQDDRAGELFF. CDR3 sequence (DNA): TGTGCCAGCAGCCAAGATGATAGAGCCGGGGAGCTGTTTTTT. The V and J genes are TRBV4-2 and TRBJ2-2; the D is unclear. V gave up 0 bases and J gave up 6 bases, with 8 bases separating them. In germline, CDR1 is LGHNA, CDR2 YNFKEQ. The CDR3 is 14 amino acids.

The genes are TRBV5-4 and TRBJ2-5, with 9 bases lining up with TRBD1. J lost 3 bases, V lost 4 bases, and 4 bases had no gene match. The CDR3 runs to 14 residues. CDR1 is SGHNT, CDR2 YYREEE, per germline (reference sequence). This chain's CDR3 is CASSTRDREETQYF. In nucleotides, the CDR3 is TGTGCCAGCAGCACCCGGGACAGGGAAGAGACCCAGTACTTC. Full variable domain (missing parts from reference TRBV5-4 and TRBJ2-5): ETGVTQSPTHLIKTRGQQVTLRCSSQSGHNTVSWYQQALGQGPQFIFQYYREEENGRGNFPPRFSGLQFPNYSSELNVNALELDDSALYLCASSTRDREETQYFGPGTRLLVL.

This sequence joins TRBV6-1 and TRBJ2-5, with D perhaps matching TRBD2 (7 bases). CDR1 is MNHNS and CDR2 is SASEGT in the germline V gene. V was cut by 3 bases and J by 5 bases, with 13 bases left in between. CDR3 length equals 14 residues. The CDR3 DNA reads TGTGCCAGCAGTGATTACGGGGGGCAGGAGACCCAGTACTTC. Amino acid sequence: CASSDYGGQETQYF.

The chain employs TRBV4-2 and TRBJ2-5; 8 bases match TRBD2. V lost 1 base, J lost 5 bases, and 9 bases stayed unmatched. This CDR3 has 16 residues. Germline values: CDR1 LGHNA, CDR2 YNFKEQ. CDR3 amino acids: CASSQGVAGWEETQYF. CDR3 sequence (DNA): TGTGCCAGCAGCCAAGGGGTAGCGGGGTGGGAGGAGACCCAGTACTTC.

The CDR3: CASIGGRLGSYEQYF. The CDR3 region has the DNA TGTGCCAGTATCGGGGGGCGCTTAGGGTCCTACGAGCAGTACTTC. V usage is TRBV7-8 and J usage is TRBJ2-7; perhaps TRBD2 as D (7 bases). Trimming took off 9 bases at V and 1 base at J, with 19 bases between the two ends. The V gene's germline CDR1 is SGHVS and CDR2 FQNEAQ. This CDR3 contains 15 residues.

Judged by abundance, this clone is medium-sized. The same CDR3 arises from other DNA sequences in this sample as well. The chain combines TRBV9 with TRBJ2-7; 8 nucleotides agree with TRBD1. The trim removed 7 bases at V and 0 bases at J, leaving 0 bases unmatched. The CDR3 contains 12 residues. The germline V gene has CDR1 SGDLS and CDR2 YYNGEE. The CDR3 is CASGQGSYEQYF. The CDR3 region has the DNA TGTGCCAGCGGACAGGGCTCCTACGAGCAGTACTTC.